The clone carrying this TCR beta chain was recorded many times. TCRdb reanalysed the RACE reads using MiXCR and keeps one entry per CDR3 protein. The repertoire holds 80,000 to 95,000 distinct CDR3 sequences, with approximately 9.9% as singletons. The record originates from a study of human T cells and chemical hapten exposure. Germline CDR1 reads SQVTM; CDR2 reads ANQGSEA. The CDR3 has 10 amino acids. Trimming removed 7 bases at V and 9 bases at J, with 12 bases between. Time point denoted: patch test 2, 6 weeks after DPC sensitization. Documented treatment: therapeutic diphenylcyclopropenone sensitization with weekly scalp DPC.

The chain is built from TRBV29-1 and TRBJ1-1, with TRBD1 as a possible D gene (5 bases). Source: whole blood, taken in connection with sensitization to the hapten diphenylcyclopropenone (DPC). This sequence originates from a man in his forties with alopecia areata. Some clones in this sample may be carry-over from other donors' samples. CDR3 region: CSGRDGQAFF. The DNA for the CDR3 is TGCAGCGGCCGGGACGGCCAAGCTTTCTTT.